This paragraph covers one T cell receptor (beta chain) sequence. The germline CDR1 and CDR2 sequences are SGHNT and YYREEE (reference sequence). The CDR3 has 13 amino acids. The V end was cut by 4 bases, the J end by 4 bases, with 11 bases between. These data come from a study of cytomegalovirus exposure and HLA in healthy donors. PCR primers comprised 60 Vbeta and 13 Jbeta primers. Generated by immunoSEQ multiplex PCR, the TCRdb table keeps only in-frame clones and is missing some. Of under 150,000 clones in the sample, 73% are singletons; the top ten hold approximately 14%. The receptor's source is a human donor in good health. The chain recombines TRBV5-4 with TRBJ1-2; tentative D call: TRBD1 (5 bases). Sequenced input: PBMCs. CDR3 in DNA: TGTGCCAGCAGCCCCTCGGGGGGCTATGGCTACACCTTC. Translated, it gives CASSPSGGYGYTF. Full variable domain (outside the CDR3, taken from reference TRBV5-4 and TRBJ1-2): ETGVTQSPTHLIKTRGQQVTLRCSSQSGHNTVSWYQQALGQGPQFIFQYYREEENGRGNFPPRFSGLQFPNYSSELNVNALELDDSALYLCASSPSGGYGYTFGSGTRLTVV.